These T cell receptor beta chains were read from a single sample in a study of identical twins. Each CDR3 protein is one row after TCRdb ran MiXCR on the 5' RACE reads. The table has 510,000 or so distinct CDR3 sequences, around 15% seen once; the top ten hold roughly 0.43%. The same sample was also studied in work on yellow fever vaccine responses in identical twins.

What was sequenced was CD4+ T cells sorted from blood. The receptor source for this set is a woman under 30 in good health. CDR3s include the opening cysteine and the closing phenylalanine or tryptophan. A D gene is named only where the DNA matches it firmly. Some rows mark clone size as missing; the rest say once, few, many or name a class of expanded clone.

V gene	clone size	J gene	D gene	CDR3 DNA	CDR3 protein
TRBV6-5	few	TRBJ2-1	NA	TGTGCCAGCAGTTACGGACTACCGAACAATGAGCAGTTCTTC	CASSYGLPNNEQFF
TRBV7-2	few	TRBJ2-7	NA	TGTGCCAGCAGCTTTTCCAGGGATACCTACGAGCAGTACTTC	CASSFSRDTYEQYF
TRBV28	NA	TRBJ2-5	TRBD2	TGTGCCAGCAGACCCGGGACTATTCAAGAGACCCAGTACTTC	CASRPGTIQETQYF
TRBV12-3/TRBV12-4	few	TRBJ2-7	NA	TGTGCCAGCAGTTTAGAGGGTAGTTTGTCCGAGCAGTACTTC	CASSLEGSLSEQYF
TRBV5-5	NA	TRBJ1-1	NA	TGTGCCAGCAGCTTACCGGGGGGGAACACTGAAGCTTTCTTT	CASSLPGGNTEAFF
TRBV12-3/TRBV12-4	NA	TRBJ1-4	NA	TGTGCCAGCAGCCCCCTGGGGGGGGTTAATGAAAAACTGTTTTTT	CASSPLGGVNEKLFF
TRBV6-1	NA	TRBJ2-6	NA	TGTGCCAGCGCCGCCTCTGACGGGGCCAACGTCCTGACTTTC	CASAASDGANVLTF
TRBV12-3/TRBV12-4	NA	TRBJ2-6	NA	TGTGCCAGCAGTTTGGGCCTCTCGGGGGCCAACGTCCTGACTTTC	CASSLGLSGANVLTF
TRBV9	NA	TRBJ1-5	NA	TGTGCCATCGGCACTAGCAATCAGCCCCAGCATTTT	CAIGTSNQPQHF
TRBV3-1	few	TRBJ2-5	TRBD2	TGTGCCAGCAGCCAAGAAGGAAGCGGGAGGGGCGAGACCCAGTACTTC	CASSQEGSGRGETQYF
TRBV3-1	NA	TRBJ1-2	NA	TGTGCCAGCAGCCAAGCATTCGTGGATAACTATGGCTACACCTTC	CASSQAFVDNYGYTF
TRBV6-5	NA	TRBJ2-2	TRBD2	TGTGCCAGCAGTTGGGACTACCTGAACACCGGGGAGCTGTTTTTT	CASSWDYLNTGELFF
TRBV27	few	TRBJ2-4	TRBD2	TGTGCCAGCAGTGCAAGACTAGCGGGAGGAGTAGCCAAAAACATTCAGTACTTC	CASSARLAGGVAKNIQYF
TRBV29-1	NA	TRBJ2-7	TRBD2	TGCAGCGTTGAAAGCCGGAAGGCTAGCGGGAGGAGCTCCTACGAGCAGTACTTC	CSVESRKASGRSSYEQYF
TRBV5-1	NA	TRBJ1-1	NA	TGCGCCAGCAGCTTGGGTTCAGGGATGAACACTGAAGCTTTCTTT	CASSLGSGMNTEAFF
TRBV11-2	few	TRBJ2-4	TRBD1	TGTGCCAGCAGCCCGACAGGGCCTCCCAAAAACATTCAGTACTTC	CASSPTGPPKNIQYF
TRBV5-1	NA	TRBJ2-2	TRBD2	TGCGCCAGCAGCCAGAGGACTAGCGGGGCCGGGGAGCTGTTTTTT	CASSQRTSGAGELFF
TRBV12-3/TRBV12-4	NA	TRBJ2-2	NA	TGTGCCAGCAGTCCGGGCACCATCACCGGGGAGCTGTTTTTT	CASSPGTITGELFF
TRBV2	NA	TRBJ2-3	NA	TGTGCCAGCAAATCAGACAGCACAGATACGCAGTATTTT	CASKSDSTDTQYF
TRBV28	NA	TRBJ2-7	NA	TGTGCCAGCAGTTTTGCAGGGAACCAAAGGGAGCAGTACTTC	CASSFAGNQREQYF